This T cell receptor (beta chain) was retrieved from a study of blood T cell repertoires in COVID-19. Germline CDR1 reads MNHNS; CDR2 reads SASEGT. The CDR3 consists of 14 residues. V lost 1 base to trimming and J lost 5 bases; unmatched junction nucleotides: 4. Method: immunoSEQ multiplex PCR; TCRdb's copy keeps in-frame clones and lacks some. The table has over 350,000 clones, around nine tenths seen once. Sequencing was done on a sample of PBMCs or T cells enriched from blood (not recorded which). This TCR was recovered from a woman aged 30 to 39 with acute COVID-19. This chain joins TRBV6-1 and TRBJ2-7; 8 bases fit TRBD1. CDR3 in amino acids: CASSEGQGWNEQYF. DNA of the CDR3: TGTGCCAGCAGTGAAGGACAGGGGTGGAACGAGCAGTACTTC.